This T cell receptor (beta chain) was sequenced in a study of graft-versus-host responses after intestinal transplantation. The table came from immunoSEQ multiplex PCR; TCRdb's copy has only in-frame clones and leaves some out. This sample has 75,000 to 95,000 clones; around 90% occur once, and the top ten carry around 0.37%. V shed 5 bases and J shed 4 bases, with 15 bases lying between them. The CDR3 covers 15 residues. The germline V gene encodes CDR1 SGHTA and CDR2 FQGNSA. Remarks on this clone: Its antigen is currently unknown.

The chain links TRBV7-2 to TRBJ1-3, with D perhaps matching TRBD1 (6 bases). The sequence came from a human donor who was the organ donor for an intestinal transplant. Sequenced material: unstimulated CD4+ T cells sorted from spleen or lymph node cells, taken before transplant. The CDR3 coding sequence is TGTGCCAGCAGCGTCTTCGGGACACACGGAAACACCATATATTTT. It specifies CASSVFGTHGNTIYF.